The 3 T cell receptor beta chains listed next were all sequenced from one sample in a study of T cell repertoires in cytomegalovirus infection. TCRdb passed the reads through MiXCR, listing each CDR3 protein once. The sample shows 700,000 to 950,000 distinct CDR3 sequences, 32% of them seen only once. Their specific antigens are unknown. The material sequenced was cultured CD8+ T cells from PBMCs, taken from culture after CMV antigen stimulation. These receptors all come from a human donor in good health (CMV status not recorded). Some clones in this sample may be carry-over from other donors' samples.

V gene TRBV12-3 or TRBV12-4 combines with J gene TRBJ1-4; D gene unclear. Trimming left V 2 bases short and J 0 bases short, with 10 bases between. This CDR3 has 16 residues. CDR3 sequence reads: CASSLRAFATNEKLFF. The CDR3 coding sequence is TGTGCCAGCAGTTTAAGGGCCTTTGCAACTAATGAAAAACTGTTTTTT.

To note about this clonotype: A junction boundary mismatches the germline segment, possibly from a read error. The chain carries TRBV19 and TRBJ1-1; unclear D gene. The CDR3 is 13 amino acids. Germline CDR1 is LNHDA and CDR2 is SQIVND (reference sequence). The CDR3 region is CVSSRFGQEEAFF. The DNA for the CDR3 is TGTGTCAGTAGTAGGTTTGGGCAGGAAGAAGCTTTCTTT.

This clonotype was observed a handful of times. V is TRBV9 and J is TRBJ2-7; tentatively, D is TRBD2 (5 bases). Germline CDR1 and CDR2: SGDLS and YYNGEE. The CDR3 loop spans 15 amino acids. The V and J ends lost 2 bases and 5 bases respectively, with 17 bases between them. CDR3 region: CASSVAGGSQHEQYF. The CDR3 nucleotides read TGTGCCAGCAGCGTCGCGGGTGGCAGCCAACACGAGCAGTACTTC.